This passage covers 8 T cell receptor beta chains from one sample sequenced in a study of CD8+ T cells in alopecia areata. Treatment specified: oral pan-JAK inhibitor, 5-10 mg twice daily. Extracted from the samples, RNA was reverse transcribed into cDNA to serve as the sequencing template. Clones were read by immunoSEQ multiplex PCR, and TCRdb kept only the in-frame ones, dropping some. The sample includes roughly 200,000 clones, about 55% of them seen just once. The sample here was CD8+ T cells sorted from blood, taken at week 24, from a patient treated with tofacitinib. These receptors all come from a human donor with alopecia areata.

The chain uses TRBV4-3 and TRBJ1-1; 7 bases map to TRBD1. CDR3 length: 19 amino acids. Per germline, CDR1 LGHNA and CDR2 YSLEER. The ends lost 0 bases at V and 0 bases at J; junction bases unmatched: 13. The CDR3, as DNA: TGCGCCAGCAGCCAAGATATTCAGGGGGGTTTTTCCATGAACACTGAAGCTTTCTTT. This sequence encodes CASSQDIQGGFSMNTEAFF.

Concerning this clone: The same CDR3 arises from other DNA sequences in this sample as well. The V gene is TRBV29-1, the J gene TRBJ1-2; D is perhaps TRBD1 (5 bases). V dropped 6 bases and J dropped 2 bases, with 7 bases sitting between them. The CDR3 spans 11 residues. CDR1 and CDR2 from the germline V gene are SQVTM and ANQGSEA. CDR3 in DNA: TGCAGCGTGGGGGGAAACTATGGCTACACCTTC. The encoded protein is CSVGGNYGYTF. Using reference TRBV29-1 and TRBJ1-2 for the parts outside the CDR3, the full variable domain is SAVISQKPSRDICQRGTSLTIQCQVDSQVTMMFWYRQQPGQSLTLIATANQGSEATYESGFVIDKFPISRPNLTFSTLTVSNMSPEDSSIYLCSVGGNYGYTFGSGTRLTVV.

The V gene is TRBV11-2, the J gene TRBJ2-4; 14 nucleotides line up with TRBD2. CDR3 length: 17 amino acids. The J segment lost 8 bases and the V segment lost 4 bases, leaving 10 bases of the junction unmatched. CDR1 and CDR2 from the germline V gene are SGHAT and FQNNGV. CDR3 region: CASSSLTSGGARDIQYF. CDR3 coding DNA: TGTGCCAGCAGCTCCCTGACTAGCGGGGGGGCCCGGGACATTCAGTACTTC.

This clone was counted only a few times. The V call is TRBV5-6, the J call TRBJ1-2; D uncertain. Trimming left V 4 bases short and J 2 bases short, with 12 bases between. From germline, CDR1 is SGHDT and CDR2 YYEEEE. This CDR3 is built from 14 residues. The CDR3 DNA is TGTGCCAGCAGCCCGGGGTCGAGCAACTATGGCTACACCTTC. This gives the protein CASSPGSSNYGYTF.

This chain joins TRBV9 and TRBJ2-5, with TRBD2 matching over 10 bases. Germline V gene lookup returns CDR1 SGDLS and CDR2 YYNGEE. The V and J ends lost 3 bases and 0 bases, in that order; junction bases with no gene match: 2. The CDR3 covers 15 residues. CDR3 nucleotides: TGTGCCAGCAGCGGTAGCGGGGGGTACCAAGAGACCCAGTACTTC. The encoded protein is CASSGSGGYQETQYF.

This CDR3 is CASTTWGDGTGELFF. Here the CDR3 DNA reads TGTGCCAGCACGACTTGGGGAGATGGAACCGGGGAGCTGTTTTTT. The rearrangement joins TRBV6-5 to TRBJ2-2, with D maybe TRBD2 (5 bases). V lost 7 bases and J 5 bases, leaving 17 bases between the germline ends. This CDR3 comprises 15 residues. The germline gives CDR1 MNHEY, CDR2 SVGAGI.

V and J are TRBV13 and TRBJ2-5; 8 bases fit TRBD1. V gave up 5 bases and J gave up 4 bases; unmatched junction bases: 6. Germline loops: CDR1 PRHDT, CDR2 FYEKMQ (reference sequence). The CDR3 sequence is 14 residues long. In nucleotides, the CDR3 is TGTGCCAGCAGCCGGACAGGGTCCGTAGAGACCCAGTACTTC. This translates into CASSRTGSVETQYF. Full variable domain (outside the CDR3, taken from reference TRBV13 and TRBJ2-5): AAGVIQSPRHLIKEKRETATLKCYPIPRHDTVYWYQQGPGQDPQFLISFYEKMQSDKGSIPDRFSAQQFSDYHSELNMSSLELGDSALYFCASSRTGSVETQYFGPGTRLLVL.

The chain has TRBV27 and TRBJ1-2; D is unclear. The length of the CDR3 is 15 residues. V dropped 5 bases and J dropped 6 bases, with 19 bases sitting between them. Per the germline V gene, CDR1 is MNHEY and CDR2 is SMNVEV (reference sequence). The CDR3 nucleotides are TGTGCCAGCAGTCCCCGGACTCCGTCATTTGATGGCTACACCTTC. Its translation is CASSPRTPSFDGYTF.